Below, 21 T cell receptor beta chains from the same sample are listed, as sequenced in a study of blood T cells in healthy people across ages (dated by TCRdb to the mid-2010s). Library preparation was by 5' RACE. Instrument on record: Illumina HiSeq 2500. A second PCR of roughly 6 to 11 cycles was run with a J-beta primer mix and a sample-barcoded 5' primer. The public reads were reprocessed in TCRdb via fastp at Q25 and MiXCR, keeping in-frame beta chains. CDR3 protein duplicates are merged, each entry listing the most common genes and DNA. Across this sample there are hundreds of thousands of distinct CDR3 sequences, with about 43% seen only once. The ten largest clones represent around 30% of the sample. Material: blood. Source of these receptors: a man older than 75 in good health.

This rearrangement joins TRBV2 to TRBJ1-5, with TRBD1 as a possible D gene (5 bases). V shed 1 base and J shed 7 bases, with 8 bases lying between them. This CDR3 is built from 13 residues. Per the germline V gene, CDR1 is SNHLY and CDR2 is FYNNEI. CDR3 protein: CASSEEGRQPQHF. The DNA of the CDR3 is TGTGCCAGCAGTGAAGAGGGACGGCAGCCCCAGCATTTT.

J is TRBJ2-1 and V is TRBV24-1; 10 bases match TRBD1. The V segment lost 5 bases and the J segment 5 bases; nucleotides outside the gene matches: 5. This CDR3 region has 15 residues. Germline values: CDR1 KGHDR, CDR2 SFDVKD. The CDR3 reads CATSAPGQGNNEQFF. CDR3 in DNA: TGTGCCACCAGTGCACCGGGACAGGGGAACAATGAGCAGTTCTTC.

The rearrangement links TRBV5-1 to TRBJ2-3; TRBD1 or TRBD2 may be the D gene (7 bases each). CDR1 and CDR2 (germline): SGHRS, YFSETQ. The length of the CDR3 is 15 residues. The ends were cut back, 4 bases at V and 2 bases at J, with 14 bases in the middle. This CDR3 reads CASSTSGTVTDTQYF. In DNA form, the CDR3 reads TGCGCCAGCAGCACAAGCGGGACAGTCACAGATACGCAGTATTTT.

There are a few counts of this clonotype. The chain recombines TRBV12-3 or TRBV12-4 with TRBJ1-6; unclear D gene. The CDR3 contains 12 residues. The V end was cut by 6 bases, the J end by 6 bases, with 6 bases between. The CDR3 loop is CASRGSNSPLHF. The CDR3 DNA reads as TGTGCCAGCAGGGGCAGTAATTCACCCCTCCACTTT.

This clonotype is a singleton in its sample. V gene TRBV4-3 combines with J gene TRBJ1-5; D not resolved. Trimming stripped 0 bases from V and 7 bases from J, with 13 bases between. This CDR3 spans 15 amino acids. CDR1 is LGHNA and CDR2 is YSLEER in the germline V gene. The DNA for the CDR3 is TGCGCCAGCAGCCAAGACTCCAAAAACAACCAGCCCCAGCATTTT. Its translation: CASSQDSKNNQPQHF.

The chain employs TRBV2 and TRBJ2-1, with D possibly being TRBD1 (5 bases). The V gene's germline CDR1 is SNHLY and CDR2 FYNNEI. The CDR3 is made up of 13 amino acids. Trimming removed 6 bases at V and 4 bases at J, with 10 bases between. In DNA, the CDR3 is TGTGCCAGCAGGCTGACAGCATACAATGAGCAGTTCTTC. It is translated as CASRLTAYNEQFF.

The chain employs TRBV29-1 and TRBJ1-1; D may be TRBD1 (6 bases). CDR3 length: 14 amino acids. Germline V lookup: CDR1 SQVTM, CDR2 ANQGSEA. Trimming took off 6 bases at V and 1 base at J, with 15 bases between the two ends. CDR3 loop: CSVGNRAGNTEAFF. CDR3 DNA sequence: TGCAGCGTAGGGAACAGGGCTGGGAACACTGAAGCTTTCTTT.

CDR3 bases: TGTGCCTGGAGGGCTTACAATGAGCAGTACTTC. Protein sequence: CAWRAYNEQYF. The chain joins TRBV30 to TRBJ2-1; D gene unclear. The J call is doubtful: the DNA matches TRBJ2-7 better. Per germline, CDR1 GTSNPN and CDR2 SVGIG (reference sequence). The CDR3 is made up of 11 amino acids.

A word on this clonotype: One end of the junction fails to match germline, which may point to a read error. V gene TRBV27 combines with J gene TRBJ2-4; D is unclear. The better agreement between TRBJ2-5 and the DNA end casts doubt on the J call. The CDR3 totals 12 residues. Germline loops: CDR1 MNHEY, CDR2 SMNVEV (reference sequence). The CDR3 here is CTSSYWGETQYF. CDR3 nucleotides: TGTACCAGCAGTTATTGGGGAGAGACCCAGTACTTC.

This chain uses TRBV7-6 with TRBJ2-3; tentative D call: TRBD2 (5 bases). Germline-derived CDR1 and CDR2 are SGHVS and FNYEAQ. Trimming left V 3 bases short and J 1 base short, with 8 bases between. The length of the CDR3 is 14 residues. The chain's CDR3 is CASSFISGTDTQYF. The CDR3 bases are TGTGCCAGCAGCTTTATTAGCGGCACAGATACGCAGTATTTT.

The rearrangement uses TRBV7-3 and TRBJ2-7; no reliable D call. Trimming shortened V by 7 bases and J by 7 bases, and 20 bases separated the two germline ends. Germline CDR1 and CDR2: SGHTA and FQGTGA. CDR3 size: 14 residues. For the CDR3, the DNA is TGTGCCAGCAAGGTCACCCCTGGCAGCCATGAGCAGTACTTC. Translating it yields CASKVTPGSHEQYF.

The chain is built from TRBV5-1 and TRBJ2-1; no clear D. The DNA end favors TRBJ2-7, so the J call may be wrong. The CDR3 sequence is 14 residues long. Per germline, CDR1 SGHRS and CDR2 YFSETQ. This CDR3 reads CASSLVGSYNEQYF. The DNA of the CDR3 is TGCGCCAGCAGCTTGGTAGGGTCCTACAATGAGCAGTACTTC.

V gene TRBV10-2 combines with J gene TRBJ2-1; no firm D call. CDR3 length equals 12 residues. V was clipped by 2 bases and J by 6 bases, with 5 bases between them. Germline CDR1 and CDR2: WSHSY and SAAADI. The CDR3 loop is CASSEIRNEQFF. CDR3 DNA sequence: TGCGCCAGCAGTGAGATCCGCAATGAGCAGTTCTTC.

The chain carries TRBV12-3 or TRBV12-4 and TRBJ2-1; possibly TRBD1 for D (6 bases). The CDR3 covers 16 residues. The V end lost 0 bases, the J end lost 9 bases, and 18 bases lay between the germline ends. CDR3 nucleotides: TGTGCCAGCAGTTTAGCAACAGGGACCGGCATGGGTGAGCAGTTCTTC. Residues: CASSLATGTGMGEQFF.

On this clonotype: This may be a read error, as it is one base from a much larger clone. This chain uses TRBV12-3 or TRBV12-4 with TRBJ2-3; a weak D match, TRBD1 (5 bases). This CDR3 is 13 amino acids long. V lost 5 bases to trimming and J lost 2 bases, with 8 bases between them. The CDR3 reads CASSRQYTDTQYF. CDR3 DNA sequence: TGTGCCAGCAGTCGACAGTACACAGATACGCAGTATTTT.

V usage is TRBV12-3 or TRBV12-4 and J usage is TRBJ2-3; D is unresolved. The V end lost 4 bases, the J end lost 5 bases, and 19 bases lay between the germline ends. The CDR3 runs to 16 residues. CDR3 nucleotides: TGTGCCAGCAGTTCGGGTCACAGACCGCCCCAAGATACGCAGTATTTT. As protein: CASSSGHRPPQDTQYF.

The rearrangement joins TRBV20-1 to TRBJ2-1, with 9 bases identical to TRBD1. Germline-derived CDR1 and CDR2 are DFQATT and SNEGSKA (reference sequence). The V segment lost 3 bases and the J segment 9 bases; nucleotides outside the gene matches: 6. The CDR3 runs to 13 residues. For the CDR3, the DNA is TGCAGTGCTAGCGTGGGACAGGGAGGTGAGCAGTTCTTC. It translates to CSASVGQGGEQFF.

This sequence joins TRBV6-2 or TRBV6-3 and TRBJ2-1; 10 bases are shared with TRBD2. With V trimmed by 6 bases and J by 9 bases, 11 bases remained unmatched. The CDR3 has 15 amino acids. The germline V gene has CDR1 MNHEY and CDR2 SVGEGT. Written as DNA, the CDR3 is TGTGCCAGCAGCTCGTCGCTAGCGGGGGCCTCTGAGCAGTTCTTC. The encoded protein is CASSSSLAGASEQFF.

This sequence joins TRBV6-6 and TRBJ2-3; 11 bases fit TRBD2. V gave up 2 bases and J gave up 2 bases; unmatched junction bases: 6. Germline values: CDR1 MNHNY, CDR2 SVGAGI (reference sequence). The CDR3 sequence is 17 residues long. For the CDR3, the DNA is TGTGCCAGCAGTTACGTGGGGACTAGCGGAAACACAGATACGCAGTATTTT. Protein: CASSYVGTSGNTDTQYF.

This clonotype was seen only once. A read error may produce the germline difference seen at one junction end. The chain employs TRBV9 and TRBJ2-1; D unclear. This CDR3 comprises 11 residues. Germline V gene lookup returns CDR1 SGDLS and CDR2 YYNGEE. DNA for the CDR3: TGTGCCAGCAGCGTAGCCGATGAGCGGTTCTTC. It codes for CASSVADERFF.

This clonotype appeared once. V gene TRBV29-1 combines with J gene TRBJ2-6, with D perhaps assigned TRBD1 or TRBD2 (5 bases each). The CDR3 spans 13 residues. Trimming pared 6 bases from V and 5 bases from J, leaving 11 bases between. Germline CDR1 reads SQVTM; CDR2 reads ANQGSEA. The CDR3 DNA reads TGCAGCGTCGGGACCACCAGGGCCAACGTCCTGACTTTC. It specifies CSVGTTRANVLTF.